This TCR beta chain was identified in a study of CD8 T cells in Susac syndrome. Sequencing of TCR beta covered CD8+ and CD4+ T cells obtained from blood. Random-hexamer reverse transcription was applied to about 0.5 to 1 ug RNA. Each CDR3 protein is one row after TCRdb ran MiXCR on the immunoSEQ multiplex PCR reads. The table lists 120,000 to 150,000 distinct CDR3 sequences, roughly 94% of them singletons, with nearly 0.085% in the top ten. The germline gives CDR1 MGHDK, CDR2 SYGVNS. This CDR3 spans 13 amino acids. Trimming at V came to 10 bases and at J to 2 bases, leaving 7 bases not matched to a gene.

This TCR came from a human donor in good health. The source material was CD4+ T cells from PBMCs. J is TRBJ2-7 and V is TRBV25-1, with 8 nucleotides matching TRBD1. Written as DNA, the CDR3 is TGTGCCACCCGGGACAGGCTGACCTACGAGCAGTACTTC. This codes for CATRDRLTYEQYF.